What follows are 6 T cell receptor beta chains derived from one specimen sequenced in a study of blood T cell repertoires in COVID-19. Generated by immunoSEQ multiplex PCR, the TCRdb table keeps only in-frame clones and is missing some. Among tens of thousands of clones listed, 87% were seen once. The sample taken for sequencing was peripheral blood. The receptors were sampled from a male donor with acute or convalescent COVID-19.

A few counts support this clone. The gene calls are TRBV3-1 (or the pseudogene TRBV3-2) and TRBJ1-6, with 7 positions matching TRBD1. V lost 3 bases, J lost 12 bases, and 8 bases stayed unmatched. CDR3 length: 14 residues. Germline V gives CDR1 LGHDT, CDR2 YNNKEL (reference sequence). The CDR3 protein is CASSQDRLWEPLHF. The CDR3 DNA follows: TGTGCCAGCAGCCAGGACAGGCTTTGGGAACCCCTCCACTTT.

The chain recombines TRBV3-1 (or the pseudogene TRBV3-2) with TRBJ2-2, with 10 nucleotides matching TRBD2. With 4 bases clipped from V and 0 bases from J, the junction kept 5 bases outside the gene matches. This CDR3 contains 17 residues. The germline gives CDR1 LGHDT, CDR2 YNNKEL (reference sequence). The CDR3 nucleotides are TGTGCCAGCAGCCCCCCTAGCGGGGGCTCGAACACCGGGGAGCTGTTTTTT. Its translation: CASSPPSGGSNTGELFF.

The rearrangement links TRBV10-3 to TRBJ2-3; 7 positions match TRBD1. CDR1 is ENHRY and CDR2 is SYGVKD in the germline V gene. This CDR3 comprises 15 residues. Trimming took 0 bases from V and 5 from J; bases not matched to a gene: 5. CDR3 sequence reads: CAISESRGQGDTQYF. The CDR3 region has the DNA TGTGCCATCAGTGAGTCTAGGGGGCAAGGAGATACGCAGTATTTT.

V usage is TRBV28 and J usage is TRBJ2-1; 9 bases map to TRBD1. Germline assignment: CDR1 MDHEN and CDR2 SYDVKM. The ends lost 2 bases at V and 1 base at J; junction bases unmatched: 3. The CDR3 is 16 amino acids. In DNA, the CDR3 is TGTGCCAGCAGTTTACCGGGACAGGGTTCCTACAATGAGCAGTTCTTC. It encodes CASSLPGQGSYNEQFF.

The chain has TRBV5-5 and TRBJ2-1; 10 nucleotides agree with TRBD2. Germline V gives CDR1 SGHKS, CDR2 YYEKEE (reference sequence). CDR3 size: 17 residues. V was clipped by 1 base and J by 4 bases; unmatched bases: 8. In nucleotides, the CDR3 is TGTGCCAGCAGCTTGAATTTACTAGCGGGGACATACAATGAGCAGTTCTTC. As protein: CASSLNLLAGTYNEQFF. The full variable domain, rest sourced from reference TRBV5-5 and TRBJ2-1, is DAGVTQSPTHLIKTRGQQVTLRCSPISGHKSVSWYQQVLGQGPQFIFQYYEKEERGRGNFPDRFSARQFPNYSSELNVNALLLGDSALYLCASSLNLLAGTYNEQFFGPGTRLTVL.

The V call is TRBV6-1, the J call TRBJ1-2, with 9 bases matching TRBD1. The CDR3 loop spans 17 amino acids. V lost 1 base and J lost 7; bases outside the gene matches: 13. CDR1 MNHNS and CDR2 SASEGT come from the germline V gene. The CDR3 DNA follows: TGTGCCAGCAGTGAAGGAGGGTGGGGACAGGGTGTCGGTGGCTACACCTTC. The encoded protein is CASSEGGWGQGVGGYTF.